These T cell receptor beta chains were read from a single sample in a study of cytomegalovirus exposure and HLA in healthy donors. The data were produced by immunoSEQ multiplex PCR, yet TCRdb's version contains in-frame clones alone and is incomplete. The sample records approximately 160,000 clones, 70% to 85% being singletons. The sample was PBMCs. These receptors were taken from a woman younger than 45 in good health and CMV-seronegative. The CDR3 runs from the conserved cysteine through the conserved F or W. The D gene is left open where the match is weak. Only some rows state a clone size, as once, few, many or a class for expanded clones.

.	TRBV5-1	TRBJ2-5	.	CASSLGYGRGRQETQYF	TGCGCCAGCAGCTTGGGTTATGGCAGGGGAAGACAAGAGACCCAGTACTTC
.	TRBV7-3	TRBJ1-1	.	CASSSAPYTEAFF	TGTGCCAGCAGCTCAGCGCCCTACACTGAAGCTTTCTTT
TRBD1	TRBV4-2	TRBJ1-2	.	CASSQGTGVGDYGYPF	TGTGCCAGCAGCCAGGGGACAGGGGTAGGCGACTATGGCTACCCCTTC
.	TRBV5-6	TRBJ2-3	few	CASSFGGHGTDTQYF	TGTGCCAGCAGCTTCGGAGGGCATGGGACAGATACGCAGTATTTT
.	TRBV9	TRBJ2-7	.	CASSVSGSESYEQYF	TGTGCCAGCAGCGTTTCTGGCAGCGAATCCTACGAGCAGTACTTC
TRBD1	TRBV18	TRBJ2-7	.	CASSPPTGVYEQYF	TGTGCCAGCTCACCCCCTACAGGGGTCTACGAGCAGTACTTC
.	TRBV6-6	TRBJ1-2	few	CASSYERARYTF	TGTGCCAGCAGTTACGAGAGGGCGCGCTACACCTTC
TRBD1	TRBV11-2	TRBJ1-5	once	CASSQFTGDGQPQHF	TGTGCCAGCAGCCAATTTACAGGGGACGGTCAGCCCCAGCATTTT
.	TRBV2	TRBJ2-1	.	CARAVYNEQFF	TGTGCCAGGGCGGTATACAATGAGCAGTTCTTC
TRBD2	TRBV27	TRBJ2-7	.	CASSLLPSGRPDRHEQYF	TGTGCCAGCAGTTTACTCCCTAGCGGGAGGCCCGATCGGCACGAGCAGTACTTC
.	TRBV1	TRBJ2-1	few	CTSTPSPSSRTSYNEQFF	TGCACCAGCACCCCATCCCCCTCTTCGAGAACTTCCTACAATGAGCAGTTCTTC
.	TRBV9	TRBJ1-4	.	CASSTQVSAPTTNEKLFF	TGTGCCAGCAGCACCCAGGTCTCGGCCCCCACAACTAATGAAAAACTGTTTTTT
TRBD2	TRBV29-1	TRBJ2-7	once	CSVAGLAGTYEQYF	TGCAGCGTTGCCGGACTAGCGGGAACCTACGAGCAGTACTTC
.	TRBV7-8	TRBJ2-3	.	CASSLAEGPDRAQYF	TGTGCCAGCAGCTTAGCGGAGGGACCAGACAGGGCGCAGTATTTT
TRBD1	TRBV7-9	TRBJ1-1	.	CASRTRQGAYTEAFF	TGTGCCAGCAGAACCAGGCAGGGGGCGTACACTGAAGCTTTCTTT
TRBD1	TRBV5-4	TRBJ2-3	few	CASTDSGGSSTDTQYF	TGTGCCAGCACAGACTCAGGGGGCTCTAGCACAGATACGCAGTATTTT
.	TRBV6-5	TRBJ2-2	.	CASSRQGNTGELFF	TGTGCCAGCTCCAGGCAGGGGAACACCGGGGAGCTGTTTTTT
TRBD1	TRBV6-6	TRBJ2-7	few	CASSYTHGTGAYEQYF	TGTGCCAGCAGTTACACCCACGGGACAGGGGCCTACGAGCAGTACTTC
.	TRBV4-1	TRBJ2-6	once	CASSQPGSPSGANVLTF	TGCGCCAGCAGCCAACCGGGGTCGCCCTCTGGGGCCAACGTCCTGACTTTC
.	TRBV7-2	TRBJ2-3	.	CASSLGTVFTDTQYF	TGTGCCAGCAGCTTAGGGACTGTATTCACAGATACGCAGTATTTT
.	TRBV5-4	TRBJ2-1	.	CASSADPGVEQFF	TGTGCCAGCAGCGCGGACCCGGGAGTTGAGCAGTTCTTC
TRBD2	TRBV7-9	TRBJ2-1	.	CASSELAGENYNEQFF	TGTGCCAGCAGCGAACTAGCGGGAGAAAACTACAATGAGCAGTTCTTC
TRBD2	TRBV4-2	TRBJ2-3	.	CASSQVGGGSDTQYF	TGTGCCAGCAGCCAAGTGGGGGGAGGGAGCGATACGCAGTATTTT
TRBD1	TRBV6-1	TRBJ1-3	once	CASSGETGTGLDTIYF	TGTGCCAGCAGTGGAGAGACCGGGACAGGGTTAGACACCATATATTTT
TRBD1	TRBV4-3	TRBJ2-1	.	CASSQPVAGTGWGNEQFF	TGCGCCAGCAGCCAACCCGTAGCCGGGACAGGGTGGGGCAATGAGCAGTTCTTC
.	TRBV6-5	TRBJ2-7	many	CASSYGVSSYEQYF	TGTGCCAGCAGTTACGGAGTTAGCTCCTACGAGCAGTACTTC
.	TRBV6-5	TRBJ1-1	.	CASSYRGEAFF	TGTGCCAGCAGTTATAGAGGTGAAGCTTTCTTT
TRBD1	TRBV28	TRBJ1-1	.	CASSPLTGMNTEAFF	TGTGCCAGCAGTCCACTGACAGGGATGAACACTGAAGCTTTCTTT
.	TRBV7-2	TRBJ2-7	.	CASSLGVEGRQYF	TGTGCCAGCAGCTTAGGGGTGGAGGGGCGGCAGTACTTC
TRBD1	TRBV5-5	TRBJ1-1	.	CASGTGQNTEAFF	TGTGCCAGCGGGACAGGGCAGAACACTGAAGCTTTCTTT
TRBD2	TRBV29-1	TRBJ2-7	.	CSVEYLAGELYEQYF	TGCAGCGTTGAATACCTAGCGGGGGAACTATACGAGCAGTACTTC
TRBD2	TRBV19	TRBJ2-1	.	CASSILAGGPNEQFF	TGTGCCAGTAGTATACTAGCGGGGGGGCCGAATGAGCAGTTCTTC